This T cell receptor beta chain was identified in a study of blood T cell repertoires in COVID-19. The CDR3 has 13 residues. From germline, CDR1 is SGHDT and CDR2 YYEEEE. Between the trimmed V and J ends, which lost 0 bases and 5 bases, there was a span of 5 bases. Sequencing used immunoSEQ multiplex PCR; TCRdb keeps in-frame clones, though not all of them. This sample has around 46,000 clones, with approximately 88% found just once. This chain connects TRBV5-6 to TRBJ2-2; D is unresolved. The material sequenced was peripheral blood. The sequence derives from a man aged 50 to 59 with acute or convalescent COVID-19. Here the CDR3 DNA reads TGTGCCAGCAGCTTGGTGGAGACCGGGGAGCTGTTTTTT. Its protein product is CASSLVETGELFF. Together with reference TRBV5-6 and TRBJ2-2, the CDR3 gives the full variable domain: DAGVTQSPTHLIKTRGQQVTLRCSPKSGHDTVSWYQQALGQGPQFIFQYYEEEERQRGNFPDRFSGHQFPNYSSELNVNALLLGDSALYLCASSLVETGELFFGEGSRLTVL.